Reported below is one T cell receptor (beta chain). What it recognizes is unknown. This entry belongs to a study of graft-versus-host responses after intestinal transplantation. Whole-study results and caveats: Recipient marrow held GvH clones, some first seen in ileum or blood.

The V end was cut by 6 bases, the J end by 5 bases, with 19 bases between. Germline CDR1 MGHRA, CDR2 YSYEKL. The CDR3 contains 15 residues. Data came from immunoSEQ multiplex PCR; TCRdb stores just in-frame clones and leaves some out. The sample holds around 88,000 clones, roughly 87% seen once. V gene TRBV4-1 combines with J gene TRBJ1-2; D is undetermined. This TCR derives from a human donor who received an intestinal transplant. Sequencing was performed on unstimulated CD8+ T cells sorted from spleen or lymph node cells, taken before intestinal transplant. As DNA, the CDR3 is TGCGCCAGCAGAAGGGTCCCTTTTCTTCCGTATGGCTACACCTTC. Protein: CASRRVPFLPYGYTF.